Below are 21 T cell receptor beta chains sequenced from a single sample in a study of vaccination effects on CD4 cells after COVID-19. Following an approximately 11-day culture, CD4+ T cells were purified. Their specific antigens are unknown. Generated by immunoSEQ multiplex PCR, the TCRdb table keeps only in-frame clones and is missing some. The sample includes roughly 64,000 clones, 70% to 85% of them seen just once. The sequenced sample was CD4+ T cells from PBMCs cultured without peptide, obtained before COVID-19 vaccination. The receptors originated from a human donor who had a prior SARS-CoV-2 infection.

The chain joins TRBV7-2 to TRBJ2-7; TRBD1 matches at 8 bases. Germline CDR1 is SGHTA and CDR2 is FQGNSA. The CDR3 sequence is 15 residues long. V lost 1 base, J lost 7 bases, and 9 bases stayed unmatched. The CDR3 coding sequence is TGTGCCAGCAGCTTAGACCCCGCAGGGGGCGGTGAGCAGTACTTC. Its translation is CASSLDPAGGGEQYF.

The V and J genes are TRBV19 and TRBJ2-1; 8 bases are a match to TRBD2. The CDR3 consists of 20 residues. In germline, CDR1 is LNHDA, CDR2 SQIVND (reference sequence). Trimming removed 6 bases from V and 1 base from J; junction bases left unmatched: 20. The CDR3 DNA follows: TGTGCCAGTAGCCTCCAGGCAGCGGGGGCACCACTACGGTCCTACAATGAGCAGTTCTTC. As protein: CASSLQAAGAPLRSYNEQFF.

The V call is TRBV5-1, the J call TRBJ2-7; maybe TRBD1 (6 bases). Between the trimmed V and J ends, which lost 0 bases and 4 bases, there was a span of 17 bases. The CDR3 has 16 residues. Germline values: CDR1 SGHRS, CDR2 YFSETQ. The CDR3 region is CASSLGLDRRNYEQYF. The CDR3 bases are TGCGCCAGCAGCTTGGGGCTGGACAGAAGGAATTACGAGCAGTACTTC.

J is TRBJ1-1 and V is TRBV19, with D possibly being TRBD1 (6 bases). In germline, CDR1 is LNHDA, CDR2 SQIVND (reference sequence). This CDR3 contains 13 residues. Trimming left V 4 bases short and J 5 bases short, with 11 bases between. The CDR3 region has the DNA TGTGCCAGTAGTAACAGGGTCTGGACTGAAGCTTTCTTT. This codes for CASSNRVWTEAFF.

V usage is TRBV10-3 and J usage is TRBJ2-3; 9 bases match TRBD2. The CDR3 has 15 amino acids. Germline values: CDR1 ENHRY, CDR2 SYGVKD. With V trimmed by 4 bases and J by 5 bases, 7 bases remained unmatched. In DNA form, the CDR3 reads TGTGCCATCAGTGGGGCGGGGGGGGATGAAGATACGCAGTATTTT. As protein: CAISGAGGDEDTQYF.

The gene calls are TRBV7-9 and TRBJ2-1; TRBD2 matches at 9 bases. Germline V gene sequence: CDR1 SEHNR, CDR2 FQNEAQ (reference sequence). Unmatched junction bases numbered 7, after V lost 3 bases and J lost 7 bases. This CDR3 has 15 amino acids. CDR3 sequence reads: CASSLWLAGVNEQFF. As DNA, the CDR3 is TGTGCCAGCAGCTTGTGGTTAGCGGGAGTGAATGAGCAGTTCTTC.

V gene TRBV11-2 combines with J gene TRBJ2-7; D possibly uses TRBD1 or TRBD2 (6 bases each). Trimming pared 1 base from V and 5 bases from J, leaving 15 bases between. Germline CDR1 is SGHAT and CDR2 is FQNNGV. The CDR3 is 15 amino acids. CDR3 residues: CASSLVRGRPHEQYF. In nucleotides, the CDR3 is TGTGCCAGCAGCTTAGTCCGGGGGCGCCCGCACGAGCAGTACTTC.

This chain connects TRBV3-1 (or the pseudogene TRBV3-2) to TRBJ1-2; D is ambiguous. CDR1 LGHDT and CDR2 YNNKEL come from the germline V gene (reference sequence). The V end was cut by 4 bases, the J end by 4 bases, with 13 bases between. The CDR3 has 14 residues. The CDR3 region is CASSPGDWPYGYTF. In DNA form, the CDR3 reads TGTGCCAGCAGCCCGGGTGATTGGCCCTATGGCTACACCTTC.

The chain has TRBV20-1 and TRBJ2-1; 13 nucleotides align to TRBD2. Germline assignment: CDR1 DFQATT and CDR2 SNEGSKA (reference sequence). V lost 3 bases to trimming and J lost 6 bases; unmatched junction nucleotides: 11. The CDR3 runs 17 residues. The CDR3 sequence: CSASTSGGAFLVNEQFF. DNA for the CDR3: TGCAGTGCTAGTACTAGCGGGGGGGCCTTTTTGGTCAATGAGCAGTTCTTC.

The chain couples TRBV20-1 to TRBJ2-1, with D unresolved. Trimming left V 3 bases short and J 6 bases short, with 12 bases between. The CDR3 totals 13 residues. Germline loops: CDR1 DFQATT, CDR2 SNEGSKA (reference sequence). The CDR3 reads CSASFPGINEQFF. The CDR3 DNA follows: TGCAGTGCTAGTTTCCCCGGCATCAATGAGCAGTTCTTC.

This chain links TRBV6-6 with TRBJ2-4, with D perhaps matching TRBD1 or TRBD2 (5 bases each). V was clipped by 7 bases and J by 9 bases, with 25 bases between them. Germline values: CDR1 MNHNY, CDR2 SVGAGI (reference sequence). This CDR3 is 16 amino acids long. CDR3 coding DNA: TGTGCCAGCAATAAAAACGATATGGGGGTTCGTGGCATTCAGTACTTC. Translation gives CASNKNDMGVRGIQYF.

The rearrangement uses TRBV10-3 and TRBJ2-5; D uncertain. The CDR3 loop spans 14 amino acids. Germline CDR1 reads ENHRY; CDR2 reads SYGVKD. The V end lost 0 bases, the J end lost 2 bases, and 7 bases lay between the germline ends. The DNA of the CDR3 is TGTGCCATCAGTGAGTCGAGAGCGCAAGAGACCCAGTACTTC. Its translation: CAISESRAQETQYF.

The V and J genes are TRBV11-3 and TRBJ2-1, with TRBD2 identical over 10 bases. This CDR3 comprises 16 residues. Germline loops: CDR1 SGHNT, CDR2 YENEEA. V was pared by 3 bases and J by 3 bases, with 5 bases of the junction left unmatched. The CDR3 DNA is TGTGCCAGCAGCTTCCGGACTAGCGGAATCTACAATGAGCAGTTCTTC. This encodes CASSFRTSGIYNEQFF.

CDR3 residues: CASSRGTGGETQYF. The CDR3 DNA reads as TGTGCCAGCAGCCGTGGGACAGGGGGAGAGACCCAGTACTTC. The chain recombines TRBV2 with TRBJ2-5; TRBD1 agrees at 11 bases. V shed 6 bases, J shed 4 bases, and the junction held 4 bases outside the gene matches. Germline V gene sequence: CDR1 SNHLY, CDR2 FYNNEI. This CDR3 comprises 14 residues.

With regard to this clone: One end of the junction fails to match germline, which may point to a read error. The V call is TRBV12-3 or TRBV12-4, the J call TRBJ2-7, with D possibly matching TRBD1 (5 bases). The CDR3 consists of 12 residues. The CDR3 region is CASSFGRYRSHF. CDR3 coding DNA: TGTGCCAGCAGTTTCGGTCGGTACAGGTCTCACTTC.

The V and J genes are TRBV18 and TRBJ2-7; 8 nucleotides match TRBD2. V lost 3 bases, J lost 3 bases, and 7 bases stayed unmatched. The CDR3 has 15 amino acids. Per germline, CDR1 KGHSH and CDR2 LQKENI. This CDR3 reads CASSPSGTSRYEQYF. As DNA, the CDR3 is TGTGCCAGCTCACCTTCCGGGACTAGTCGCTACGAGCAGTACTTC.

The chain couples TRBV12-3 or TRBV12-4 to TRBJ1-6; 7 nucleotides match TRBD1. CDR3 length equals 13 residues. With V trimmed by 6 bases and J by 10 bases, 6 bases remained unmatched. The CDR3 here is CASRSTGESPLHF. DNA of the CDR3: TGTGCCAGCAGATCCACAGGGGAATCACCCCTCCACTTT.

This clone was seen a few times. The chain recombines TRBV27 with TRBJ2-1; 7 bases map to TRBD1. The CDR3 runs to 16 residues. Trimming cost V 6 bases and J 0 bases; bases outside gene matches: 8. From germline, CDR1 is MNHEY and CDR2 SMNVEV (reference sequence). CDR3: CASSPRGGYSYNEQFF. The CDR3 nucleotides read TGTGCCAGCAGCCCCAGAGGGGGCTACTCCTACAATGAGCAGTTCTTC.

The rearrangement uses TRBV9 and TRBJ1-2, with 11 bases lining up with TRBD1. CDR3 length equals 13 residues. The ends lost 5 bases at V and 7 bases at J; junction bases unmatched: 4. CDR1 and CDR2 (germline): SGDLS, YYNGEE. Here the CDR3 DNA reads TGTGCCAGCAGAGGACAGGGGGCGATTGGCTACACCTTC. It specifies CASRGQGAIGYTF.

This clone was seen a single time. The chain is built from TRBV6-6 and TRBJ2-7, with 11 nucleotides matching TRBD2. The CDR3 is 14 residues long. V shed 6 bases, J shed 3 bases, and the junction held 4 bases outside the gene matches. Germline lookup yields CDR1 MNHNY and CDR2 SVGAGI (reference sequence). DNA for the CDR3: TGTGCCAGCAGCCGACTAGCGGGATTCTACGAGCAGTACTTC. Translated: CASSRLAGFYEQYF.

The chain combines TRBV24-1 with TRBJ2-5; TRBD2 matches 12 bases. Trimming at V came to 8 bases and at J to 2 bases, leaving 11 bases not matched to a gene. CDR1 and CDR2 (germline): KGHDR, SFDVKD. The CDR3 totals 17 residues. The CDR3 region has the DNA TGTGCCACCACCTTGGGACTAGCGGGTCCTATTCAAGAGACCCAGTACTTC. This encodes CATTLGLAGPIQETQYF.